This is a list of T cell receptor beta chains from one sample in a study of PD-1 blockade in classical Hodgkin lymphoma. Libraries were prepared by immunoSEQ multiplex PCR; TCRdb keeps only in-frame clonotypes and omits some of them. The sample holds 20,000 to 30,000 clones, 80% seen once. Sample: peripheral blood mononuclear cells (PBMCs), taken at baseline. Receptors were obtained from a human donor with classical Hodgkin lymphoma. Both conserved end residues are part of each CDR3. D genes are given only for firm matches. Only part of the rows carry a size: once, few, many, or a class if the clone is expanded.

abundance: NA; v_gene: TRBV7-7; j_gene: TRBJ2-5; d_gene: TRBD2; CDR3nt: TGTGCTGCCGGGACTAGCGGACCACACGAGACCCAGTACTTC; CDR3aa: CAAGTSGPHETQYF
abundance: NA; v_gene: TRBV10-3; j_gene: TRBJ2-5; d_gene: TRBD1; CDR3nt: TGTGCCATCAGTAGGGACAGGGGGCGGGAGACCCAGTACTTC; CDR3aa: CAISRDRGRETQYF
abundance: NA; v_gene: TRBV21-1; j_gene: TRBJ2-1; d_gene: NA; CDR3nt: TGTGCCAGCAGCAAAGAAGACGGGAGAGTCAATGAGCAGTTCTTC; CDR3aa: CASSKEDGRVNEQFF
abundance: NA; v_gene: TRBV6-6; j_gene: TRBJ1-1; d_gene: NA; CDR3nt: TGTGCCAGCAGTTACTCAGGCGGGTTGAACACTGAAGCTTTCTTT; CDR3aa: CASSYSGGLNTEAFF
abundance: once; v_gene: TRBV5-1; j_gene: TRBJ1-4; d_gene: NA; CDR3nt: TGCGCCAGCAGCTTGGAACCGGCTGGGGGAAAACTGTTTTTT; CDR3aa: CASSLEPAGGKLFF
abundance: once; v_gene: TRBV27; j_gene: TRBJ2-7; d_gene: NA; CDR3nt: TGTGCCAGCAGTTGGGCGGGGGCCAACGGGATACCCTACGAGCAGTACTTC; CDR3aa: CASSWAGANGIPYEQYF
abundance: NA; v_gene: TRBV18; j_gene: TRBJ1-5; d_gene: NA; CDR3nt: TGTGCCAGCTCACCAACAAATCAGCCCCAGCATTTT; CDR3aa: CASSPTNQPQHF
abundance: NA; v_gene: TRBV4-2; j_gene: TRBJ2-4; d_gene: NA; CDR3nt: TGTGCCAGCAGCCAAGAGCAGGGAAACATTCAGTACTTC; CDR3aa: CASSQEQGNIQYF
abundance: NA; v_gene: TRBV2; j_gene: TRBJ1-1; d_gene: NA; CDR3nt: TGTGCCAGCAGTGAAGATGTGGAAAAGTACACTGAAGCTTTCTTT; CDR3aa: CASSEDVEKYTEAFF
abundance: NA; v_gene: TRBV9; j_gene: TRBJ1-5; d_gene: TRBD1; CDR3nt: TGTGCCAGCAGCGTAGAGGGGGCCAATCAGCCCCAGCATTTT; CDR3aa: CASSVEGANQPQHF
abundance: NA; v_gene: TRBV5-1; j_gene: TRBJ2-7; d_gene: NA; CDR3nt: TGCGCCAGCAGCACGGGGTTACTCTACGAGCAGTACTTC; CDR3aa: CASSTGLLYEQYF
abundance: NA; v_gene: TRBV6-4; j_gene: TRBJ1-2; d_gene: TRBD1; CDR3nt: TGTGCCAGCAGTGGCGAGACAGGGAGCTATGGCTACACCTTC; CDR3aa: CASSGETGSYGYTF
abundance: NA; v_gene: TRBV7-6; j_gene: TRBJ2-2; d_gene: NA; CDR3nt: TGTGCCAGCAGCCCCATTAACACCGGGGAGCTGTTTTTT; CDR3aa: CASSPINTGELFF
abundance: NA; v_gene: TRBV6-1; j_gene: TRBJ1-1; d_gene: NA; CDR3nt: TGTGCCAGCAGTGCCTGGACAGTGAACACTGAAGCTTTCTTT; CDR3aa: CASSAWTVNTEAFF
abundance: NA; v_gene: TRBV7-8; j_gene: TRBJ2-7; d_gene: NA; CDR3nt: TGTGCCAGCAGCCAGAGGGGGGGGACTAACTACGAGCAGTACTTC; CDR3aa: CASSQRGGTNYEQYF
abundance: few; v_gene: TRBV29-1; j_gene: TRBJ2-7; d_gene: TRBD1; CDR3nt: TGCAGCGTTACCCCCGGGACAGGGTCTTCCTACGAGCAGTACTTC; CDR3aa: CSVTPGTGSSYEQYF
abundance: NA; v_gene: TRBV5-1; j_gene: TRBJ1-1; d_gene: TRBD1; CDR3nt: TGCGCCAGCAGCATGAAGGGGGCCGACACTGAAGCTTTCTTT; CDR3aa: CASSMKGADTEAFF
abundance: few; v_gene: TRBV6-5; j_gene: TRBJ1-5; d_gene: NA; CDR3nt: TGTGCCAGCAGTCCCGTCAGGGCGAGCAATCAGCCCCAGCATTTT; CDR3aa: CASSPVRASNQPQHF
abundance: NA; v_gene: TRBV7-8; j_gene: TRBJ2-5; d_gene: NA; CDR3nt: TGTGCCAGCAGCTTCCGGACAGACCAAGAGACCCAGTACTTC; CDR3aa: CASSFRTDQETQYF
abundance: NA; v_gene: TRBV4-3; j_gene: TRBJ2-1; d_gene: NA; CDR3nt: TGCGCCAGCAGCCAAGAAGAGACGGCTGTGTATAATGAGCAGTTCTTC; CDR3aa: CASSQEETAVYNEQFF
abundance: NA; v_gene: TRBV9; j_gene: TRBJ1-1; d_gene: NA; CDR3nt: TGTGCCAGCAGCGTCCTCGGAAAAGGTATGAACACTGAAGCTTTCTTT; CDR3aa: CASSVLGKGMNTEAFF
abundance: NA; v_gene: TRBV4-3; j_gene: TRBJ2-2; d_gene: TRBD2; CDR3nt: TGCGCCAGCAGCCCCCGGGGCGGGGGGGCTACCGGGGAGCTGTTTTTT; CDR3aa: CASSPRGGGATGELFF
abundance: NA; v_gene: TRBV29-1; j_gene: TRBJ2-5; d_gene: NA; CDR3nt: TGCAGCGTTGAACCGGAGGGGGAAGAAGTGGTCCAAGAGACCCAGTACTTC; CDR3aa: CSVEPEGEEVVQETQYF
abundance: NA; v_gene: TRBV11-2; j_gene: TRBJ2-7; d_gene: NA; CDR3nt: TGTGCCAGCAGCTCCGCAGGGTCCTACGAGCAGTACTTC; CDR3aa: CASSSAGSYEQYF
abundance: once; v_gene: TRBV11-2; j_gene: TRBJ1-2; d_gene: TRBD1; CDR3nt: TGTGCCAGCAGCTCGACAGGGGTCTATGGCTACACCTTC; CDR3aa: CASSSTGVYGYTF
abundance: medium-sized; v_gene: TRBV4-2; j_gene: TRBJ1-2; d_gene: TRBD1; CDR3nt: TGTGCCAGCAGCCAAGGACCCGGGACAGGGGTCGATGGCTACACCTTC; CDR3aa: CASSQGPGTGVDGYTF
abundance: NA; v_gene: TRBV4-3; j_gene: TRBJ2-7; d_gene: TRBD1; CDR3nt: TGCGCCAGCAGCCAAGATCCACAGGGGATCTACGAGCAGTACTTC; CDR3aa: CASSQDPQGIYEQYF
abundance: NA; v_gene: TRBV5-4; j_gene: TRBJ2-1; d_gene: TRBD2; CDR3nt: TGTGCCAGCAGCACATTAGCGGGGGGGCCCTATGAGCAGTTCTTC; CDR3aa: CASSTLAGGPYEQFF